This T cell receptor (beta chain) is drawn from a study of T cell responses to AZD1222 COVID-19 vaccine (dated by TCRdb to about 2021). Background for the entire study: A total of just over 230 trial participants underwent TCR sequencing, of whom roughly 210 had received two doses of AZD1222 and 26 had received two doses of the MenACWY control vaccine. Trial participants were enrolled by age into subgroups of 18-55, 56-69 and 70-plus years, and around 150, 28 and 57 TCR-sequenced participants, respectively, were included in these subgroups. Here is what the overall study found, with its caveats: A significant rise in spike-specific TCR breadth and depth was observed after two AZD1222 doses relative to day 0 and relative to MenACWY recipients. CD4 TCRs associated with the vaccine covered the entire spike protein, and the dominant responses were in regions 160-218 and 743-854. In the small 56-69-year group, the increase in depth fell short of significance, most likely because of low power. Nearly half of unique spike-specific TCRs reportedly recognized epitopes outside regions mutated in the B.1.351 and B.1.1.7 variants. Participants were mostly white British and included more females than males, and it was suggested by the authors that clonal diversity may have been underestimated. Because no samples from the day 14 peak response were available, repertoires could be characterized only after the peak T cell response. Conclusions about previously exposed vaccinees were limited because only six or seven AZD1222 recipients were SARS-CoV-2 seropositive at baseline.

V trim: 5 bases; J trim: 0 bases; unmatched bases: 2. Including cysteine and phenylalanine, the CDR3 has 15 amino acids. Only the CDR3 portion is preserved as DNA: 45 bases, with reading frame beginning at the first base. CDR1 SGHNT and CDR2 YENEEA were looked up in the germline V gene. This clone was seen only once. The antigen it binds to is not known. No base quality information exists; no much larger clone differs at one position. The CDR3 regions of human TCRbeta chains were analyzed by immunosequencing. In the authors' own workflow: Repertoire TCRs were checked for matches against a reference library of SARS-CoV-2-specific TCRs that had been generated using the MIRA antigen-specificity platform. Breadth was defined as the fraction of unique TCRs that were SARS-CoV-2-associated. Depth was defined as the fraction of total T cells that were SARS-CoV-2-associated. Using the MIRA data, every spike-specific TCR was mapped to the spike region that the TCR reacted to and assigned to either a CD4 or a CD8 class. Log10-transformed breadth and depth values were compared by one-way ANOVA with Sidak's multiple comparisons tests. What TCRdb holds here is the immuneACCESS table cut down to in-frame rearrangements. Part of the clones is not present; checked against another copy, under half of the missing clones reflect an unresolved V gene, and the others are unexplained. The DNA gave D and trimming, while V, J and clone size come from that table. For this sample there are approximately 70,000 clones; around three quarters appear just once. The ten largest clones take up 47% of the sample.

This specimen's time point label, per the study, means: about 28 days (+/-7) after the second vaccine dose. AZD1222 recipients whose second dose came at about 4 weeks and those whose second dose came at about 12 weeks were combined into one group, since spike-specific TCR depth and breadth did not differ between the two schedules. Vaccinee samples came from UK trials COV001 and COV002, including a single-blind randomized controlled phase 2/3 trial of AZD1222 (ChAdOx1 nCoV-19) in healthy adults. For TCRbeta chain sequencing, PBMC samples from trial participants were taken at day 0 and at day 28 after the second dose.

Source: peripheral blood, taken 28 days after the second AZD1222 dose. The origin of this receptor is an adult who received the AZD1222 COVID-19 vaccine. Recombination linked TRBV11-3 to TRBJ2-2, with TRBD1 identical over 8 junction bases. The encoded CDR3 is CASSGGQANTGELFF. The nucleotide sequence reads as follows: TGTGCCAGCAGCGGGGGACAGGCGAACACCGGGGAGCTGTTTTTT.